These T cell receptor beta chains were read from a single sample in a study of cytomegalovirus exposure and HLA in healthy donors. TCRdb keeps only in-frame clones here, not all; method: immunoSEQ multiplex PCR. The table records 150,000 to 160,000 clones, about 70% of them present only once. Input material: PBMCs. These TCRs come from a man between 18 and 35 years old in good health and CMV-seronegative. The CDR3 runs from the conserved cysteine through the conserved F or W. A D gene is named only where the DNA matches it firmly. Rows give clone size only sometimes, using once, few, many, or a class for an expanded clone.

j_gene | abundance | d_gene | v_gene | CDR3aa
TRBJ1-1 | few | . | TRBV2 | CASSVGWGGTEAFF
TRBJ1-1 | . | . | TRBV2 | CASSDGGQTEAFF
TRBJ1-2 | . | TRBD1 | TRBV29-1 | CSAERGQGGNGYTF
TRBJ2-7 | . | . | TRBV9 | CASSLGASETYEQYF
TRBJ1-1 | few | TRBD1 | TRBV7-6 | CASTSQEGQGVTEAFF
TRBJ2-1 | few | TRBD2 | TRBV2 | CASSEALLSGGNNEQFF
TRBJ2-5 | few | TRBD2 | TRBV19 | CASSNVLAGQETQYF
TRBJ1-2 | . | . | TRBV7-9 | CASSLGEVGGYTF
TRBJ1-6 | . | TRBD1 | TRBV7-9 | CASSFGDRETLHF
TRBJ1-1 | . | . | TRBV5-1 | CASSYRENTEAFF
TRBJ2-5 | . | . | TRBV5-1 | CASSLAGTLKAGETQYF
TRBJ2-7 | . | TRBD1 | TRBV6-5 | CASSKTRDREGEQYF
TRBJ2-5 | few | TRBD2 | TRBV29-1 | CSVGGLAGGQPETQYF
TRBJ1-4 | . | . | TRBV2 | CASSTRASNEKLFF
TRBJ1-2 | . | . | TRBV5-1 | CASSFPTAGGYTF
TRBJ2-7 | . | . | TRBV4-2 | CASSQGGIYEQYF
TRBJ2-5 | . | TRBD1 | TRBV27 | CASSPGRTGGGLETQYF
TRBJ1-6 | . | . | TRBV7-6 | CASSLVAGGSNSPLHF
TRBJ2-3 | . | . | TRBV5-6 | CASSPRSGDTQYF
TRBJ2-3 | few | TRBD2 | TRBV7-2 | CASSLGSGGGTDTQYF
TRBJ1-2 | once | TRBD1 | TRBV5-1 | CASSTSGTGDGYIF
TRBJ1-5 | . | . | TRBV6-1 | CASSEALDGGPPQHF
TRBJ2-3 | . | . | TRBV19 | CASSIGQGFTDTQYF
TRBJ1-2 | . | . | TRBV14 | CASSQVRGANYGYTF
TRBJ1-1 | few | . | TRBV19 | CASSMYSGNTEAFF
TRBJ1-2 | once | TRBD1 | TRBV28 | CASSLDRVLTYGYTF
TRBJ1-1 | . | TRBD1 | TRBV5-5 | CASTVAGTGFYNTEAFF
. | . | TRBD2 | TRBV6-6 | CASRLTSRYEQYF
TRBJ1-3 | . | . | TRBV19 | CASRPRGRGGNTIYF
TRBJ1-5 | . | . | TRBV6-5 | CASRPGRPGQPQHF
TRBJ2-3 | . | . | TRBV5-7 | CASSLNLRQGKVADTQYF
TRBJ1-3 | . | . | TRBV6-1 | CASRLGRATGNTIYF
TRBJ2-5 | . | . | TRBV7-8 | CASSLFSTEEETQYF
TRBJ2-7 | few | . | TRBV27 | CASSPTGYYEQYF
TRBJ1-2 | . | . | TRBV2 | CASSPAGSSYGYTF
TRBJ2-6 | few | . | TRBV19 | CASSQGILSGANVLTF
TRBJ1-2 | few | . | TRBV27 | CASSFTTGPNYGYTF
TRBJ1-6 | few | . | TRBV7-9 | CASSWPARLIHNSPLHF
TRBJ1-1 | . | . | TRBV5-1 | CASIKTGDTEAFF
TRBJ1-4 | once | TRBD1 | TRBV10-3 | CAISERGTGNEKLFF
TRBJ1-2 | . | TRBD1 | TRBV6-4 | CASRVGTGSGGYTF
TRBJ2-3 | . | . | TRBV6-5 | CASSRSGVYTDTQYF
TRBJ2-3 | . | TRBD2 | TRBV6-6 | CASSYSGLAGSDTQYF
TRBJ2-4 | . | . | TRBV15 | CATSRDYGGLHIQYF
TRBJ1-2 | . | . | TRBV27 | CASRNNGQLYGYTF
TRBJ1-1 | . | TRBD1 | TRBV7-9 | CASSIGQGSTEAFF
TRBJ2-1 | . | TRBD2 | TRBV7-9 | CASSSLGGAEAYNEQFF
TRBJ1-5 | . | TRBD1 | TRBV6-5 | CASRGGQGDQPQHF
TRBJ2-3 | . | TRBD1 | TRBV7-9 | CSSSLLGGRGTDTQYF
TRBJ2-1 | . | . | TRBV30 | CAWSVRPGNNEQFF
TRBJ1-4 | . | . | TRBV5-1 | CASSFMGQGSTNEKLFF
TRBJ1-1 | . | . | TRBV30 | CAWSPQGIGFGNTEAFF
TRBJ1-5 | . | . | TRBV6-5 | CASSRGNQPQHF
TRBJ1-6 | . | . | TRBV7-2 | CASSLYFIFTPLHF